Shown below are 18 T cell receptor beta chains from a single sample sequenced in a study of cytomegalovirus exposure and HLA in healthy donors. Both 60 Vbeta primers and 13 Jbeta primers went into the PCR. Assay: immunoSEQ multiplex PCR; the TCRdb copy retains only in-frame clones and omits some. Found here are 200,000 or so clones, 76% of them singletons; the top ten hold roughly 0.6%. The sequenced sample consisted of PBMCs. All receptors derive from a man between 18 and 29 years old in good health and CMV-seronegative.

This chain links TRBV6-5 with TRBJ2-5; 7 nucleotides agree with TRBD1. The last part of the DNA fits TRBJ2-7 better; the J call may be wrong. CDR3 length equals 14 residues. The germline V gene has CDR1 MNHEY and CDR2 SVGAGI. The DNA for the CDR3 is TGTGCCAGCAGTTACGGGACAGTTTACTACGAGCAGTACTTC. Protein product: CASSYGTVYYEQYF.

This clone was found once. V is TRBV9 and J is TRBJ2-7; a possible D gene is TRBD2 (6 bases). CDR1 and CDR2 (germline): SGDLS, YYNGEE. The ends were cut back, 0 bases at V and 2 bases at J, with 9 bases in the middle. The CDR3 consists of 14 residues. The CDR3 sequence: CASSVGGVAYEQYF. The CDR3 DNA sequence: TGTGCCAGCAGCGTAGGGGGGGTTGCCTACGAGCAGTACTTC.

The CDR3 is CSARTGDTQYF. The CDR3 DNA follows: TGCAGTGCTAGGACTGGAGATACGCAGTATTTT. This chain connects TRBV20-1 to TRBJ2-3; no reliable D call. Trimming took off 3 bases at V and 5 bases at J, with 6 bases between the two ends. This CDR3 has 11 amino acids. Germline CDR1 DFQATT, CDR2 SNEGSKA (reference sequence).

The CDR3 sequence is CASSQGNSLAVDEQYF. In nucleotides, the CDR3 is TGCGCCAGCAGCCAAGGGAATTCTCTAGCTGTTGACGAGCAGTACTTC. The gene calls are TRBV4-1 and TRBJ2-7; the D gene is possibly TRBD2 (5 bases). Germline V gene data show CDR1 as MGHRA and CDR2 as YSYEKL. V lost 1 base and J 5 bases, leaving 18 bases between the germline ends. This CDR3 is 16 amino acids long.

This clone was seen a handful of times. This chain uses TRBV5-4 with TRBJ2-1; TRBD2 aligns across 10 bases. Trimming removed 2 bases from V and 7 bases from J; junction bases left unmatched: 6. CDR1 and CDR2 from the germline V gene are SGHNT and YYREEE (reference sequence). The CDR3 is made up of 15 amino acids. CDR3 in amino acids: CASSFLAGVGNEQFF. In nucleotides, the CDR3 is TGTGCCAGCAGCTTTCTAGCGGGAGTTGGGAATGAGCAGTTCTTC.

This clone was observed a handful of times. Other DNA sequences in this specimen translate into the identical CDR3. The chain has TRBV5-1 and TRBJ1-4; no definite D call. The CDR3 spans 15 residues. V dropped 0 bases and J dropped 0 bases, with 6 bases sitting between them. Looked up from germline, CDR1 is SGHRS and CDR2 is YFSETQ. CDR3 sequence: CASSLDVATNEKLFF. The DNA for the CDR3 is TGCGCCAGCAGCTTGGATGTAGCAACTAATGAAAAACTGTTTTTT.

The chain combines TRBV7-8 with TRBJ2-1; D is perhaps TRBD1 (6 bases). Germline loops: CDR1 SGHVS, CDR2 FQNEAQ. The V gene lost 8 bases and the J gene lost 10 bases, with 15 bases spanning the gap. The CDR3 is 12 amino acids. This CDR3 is CASYPDSGEQFF. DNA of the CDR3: TGTGCCAGCTACCCGGACAGCGGCGAGCAGTTCTTC.

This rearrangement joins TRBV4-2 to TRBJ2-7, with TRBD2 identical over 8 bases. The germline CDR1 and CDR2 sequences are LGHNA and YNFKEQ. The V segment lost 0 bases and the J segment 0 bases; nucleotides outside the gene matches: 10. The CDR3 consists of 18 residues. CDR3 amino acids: CASSQDWSSGILSYEQYF. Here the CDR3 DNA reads TGTGCCAGCAGCCAAGATTGGAGTAGCGGGATCCTCTCCTACGAGCAGTACTTC.

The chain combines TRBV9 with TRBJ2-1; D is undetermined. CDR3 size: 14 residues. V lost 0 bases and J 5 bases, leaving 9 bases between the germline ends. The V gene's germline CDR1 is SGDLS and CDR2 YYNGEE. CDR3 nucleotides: TGTGCCAGCAGCGTAGCTCTAAAGAACAATGAGCAGTTCTTC. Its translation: CASSVALKNNEQFF.

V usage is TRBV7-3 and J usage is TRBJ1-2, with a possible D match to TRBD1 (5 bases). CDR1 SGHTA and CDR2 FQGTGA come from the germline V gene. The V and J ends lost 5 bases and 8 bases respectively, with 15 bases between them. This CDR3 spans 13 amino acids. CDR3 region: CASSLPGGGGYTF. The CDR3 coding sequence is TGTGCCAGCAGCCTACCTGGGGGGGGAGGCTACACCTTC.

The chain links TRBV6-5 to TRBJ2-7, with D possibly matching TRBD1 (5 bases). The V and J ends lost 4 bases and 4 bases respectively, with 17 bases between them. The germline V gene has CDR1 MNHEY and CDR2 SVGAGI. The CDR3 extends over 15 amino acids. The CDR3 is CASSLTSGSAYEQYF. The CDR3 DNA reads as TGTGCCAGCAGTTTAACGTCAGGGTCGGCGTACGAGCAGTACTTC.

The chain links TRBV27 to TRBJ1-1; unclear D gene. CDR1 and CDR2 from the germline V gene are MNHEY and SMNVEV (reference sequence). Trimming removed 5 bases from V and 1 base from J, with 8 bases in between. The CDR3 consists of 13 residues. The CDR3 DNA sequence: TGTGCCAGCAGTCTCCAGGAGAACACTGAAGCTTTCTTT. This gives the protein CASSLQENTEAFF.

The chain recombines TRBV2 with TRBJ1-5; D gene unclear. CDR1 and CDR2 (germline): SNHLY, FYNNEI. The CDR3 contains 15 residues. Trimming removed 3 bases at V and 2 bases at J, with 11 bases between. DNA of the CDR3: TGTGCCAGCAGTGAGGAGAGCCTTGGCAATCAGCCCCAGCATTTT. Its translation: CASSEESLGNQPQHF. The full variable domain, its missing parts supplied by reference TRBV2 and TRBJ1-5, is EPEVTQTPSHQVTQMGQEVILRCVPISNHLYFYWYRQILGQKVEFLVSFYNNEISEKSEIFDDQFSVERPDGSNFTLKIRSTKLEDSAMYFCASSEESLGNQPQHFGDGTRLSIL.

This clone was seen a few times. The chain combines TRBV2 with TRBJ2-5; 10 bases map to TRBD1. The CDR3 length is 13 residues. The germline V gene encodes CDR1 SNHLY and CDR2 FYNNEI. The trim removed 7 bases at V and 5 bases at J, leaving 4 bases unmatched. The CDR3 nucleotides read TGTGCCAGCAATGACAGGGGGCGGGAGACCCAGTACTTC. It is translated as CASNDRGRETQYF.

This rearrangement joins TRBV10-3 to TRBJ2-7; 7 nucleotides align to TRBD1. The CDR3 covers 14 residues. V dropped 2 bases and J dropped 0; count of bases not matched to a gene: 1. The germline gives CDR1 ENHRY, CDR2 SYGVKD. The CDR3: CAISEGDSSYEQYF. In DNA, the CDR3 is TGTGCCATCAGTGAGGGGGACAGCTCCTACGAGCAGTACTTC.

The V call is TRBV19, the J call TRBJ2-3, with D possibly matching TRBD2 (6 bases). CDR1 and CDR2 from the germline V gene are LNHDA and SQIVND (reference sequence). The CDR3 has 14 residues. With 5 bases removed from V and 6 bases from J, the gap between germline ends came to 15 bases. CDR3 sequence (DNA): TGTGCCAGTAGTTACGGGGGAGGAGCGGATACGCAGTATTTT. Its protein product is CASSYGGGADTQYF.

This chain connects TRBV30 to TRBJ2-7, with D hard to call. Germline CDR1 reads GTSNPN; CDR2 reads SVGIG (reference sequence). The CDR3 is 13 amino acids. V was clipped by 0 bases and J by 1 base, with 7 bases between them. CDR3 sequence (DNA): TGTGCCTGGAGTGTACTGAGTTCCTACGAGCAGTACTTC. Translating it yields CAWSVLSSYEQYF.

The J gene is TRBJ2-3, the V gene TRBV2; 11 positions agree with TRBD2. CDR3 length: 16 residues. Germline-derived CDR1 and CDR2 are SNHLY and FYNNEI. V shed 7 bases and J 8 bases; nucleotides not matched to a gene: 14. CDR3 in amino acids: CASTEVGSGRAGTQYF. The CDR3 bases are TGTGCCAGCACTGAGGTCGGTAGCGGGAGGGCGGGTACGCAGTATTTT.